A single T cell receptor (beta chain) is shown here with its context. Its antigen remains unknown. CDR3 size: 15 residues. The germline V gene has CDR1 SGHTA and CDR2 FQGNSA. The authors incorporated unique molecular identifiers into the TCR beta cDNA libraries. When about 1 to 11 million T cells were used, they gave some 540,000 cDNA molecules. Using its own MiXCR run on the PCR reads, TCRdb lists one record per CDR3 protein. The sample has about 460,000 distinct CDR3 sequences; around 40% are singletons. The sample originates from a study of post-analysis software for immune sequencing data. Study-wide background: Both relapsing-remitting and secondary progressive multiple sclerosis featured among the disease courses, as did progressive-relapsing multiple sclerosis.

Whole-study results and caveats: When compared against controls, multiple sclerosis patients showed significantly lower normalized Chao1 diversity. TRBV5-6, TRBV5-1 and TRBV20-1 were among 4 or 5 TRBV segments more frequent in patients than controls. Same-batch samples co-clustered strongly by F measure.

The clonotype was recovered from a girl aged 10 to 17 with multiple sclerosis. The chain links TRBV7-2 to TRBJ2-5; 9 bases align to TRBD2. The J call may be incorrect, as the DNA end agrees better with TRBJ2-4. Specimen: blood. In nucleotides, the CDR3 is TGTGCCAGCAGCCGGAGCGGGGGGCCAGGAGACATTCAGTACTTC. As protein: CASSRSGGPGDIQYF.